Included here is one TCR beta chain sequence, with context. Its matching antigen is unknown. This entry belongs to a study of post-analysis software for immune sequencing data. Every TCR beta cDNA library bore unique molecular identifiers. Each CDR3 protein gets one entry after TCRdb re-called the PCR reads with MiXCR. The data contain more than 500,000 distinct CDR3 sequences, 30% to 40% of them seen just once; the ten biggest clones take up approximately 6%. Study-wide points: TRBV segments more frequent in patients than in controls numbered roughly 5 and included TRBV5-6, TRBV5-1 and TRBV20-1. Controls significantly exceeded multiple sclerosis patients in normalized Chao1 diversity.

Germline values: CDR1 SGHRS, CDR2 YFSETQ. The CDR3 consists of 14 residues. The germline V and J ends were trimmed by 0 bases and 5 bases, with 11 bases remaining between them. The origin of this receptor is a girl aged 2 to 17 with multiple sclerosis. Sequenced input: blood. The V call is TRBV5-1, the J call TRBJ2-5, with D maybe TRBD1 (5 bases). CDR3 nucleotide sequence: TGCGCCAGCAGCTTGGCTCCGTGGGGCGAGACCCAGTACTTC. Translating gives CASSLAPWGETQYF.